This T cell receptor (beta chain) was recorded in a study of blood T cell repertoires in COVID-19. Trimming shortened V by 4 bases and J by 4 bases, and 17 bases separated the two germline ends. CDR1 ENHRY and CDR2 SYGVKD come from the germline V gene. This CDR3 contains 15 residues. Method: immunoSEQ multiplex PCR; TCRdb's copy keeps in-frame clones and lacks some. The table lists 35,000 to 40,000 clones, 81% of them singletons, with 25% to 30% in the top ten. The sample consisted of peripheral blood. The chain employs TRBV10-3 and TRBJ2-7; TRBD1 is a possible D gene (5 bases). The clonotype comes from an elderly man with active or convalescent COVID-19. In DNA form, the CDR3 reads TGTGCCATCAGTGTTGGACAAATGGTCGGGTACGAGCAGTACTTC. It encodes CAISVGQMVGYEQYF.